This T cell receptor beta chain stems from a study of shared clonotypes between healthy human individuals. Trimming removed 6 bases at V and 5 bases at J, with 14 bases between. The CDR3 length is 15 residues. CDR1 is ENHRY and CDR2 is SYGVKD in the germline V gene. In the case of this clone: Its antigen is not known.

Sequenced by immunoSEQ multiplex PCR; TCRdb stores in-frame clones only, minus some. The sample records 2 million to 2.5 million clones, under 97% being singletons. Points from the study as a whole: Unshared clonotypes carried lower generation probabilities than those common to all four donors.

There were only Caucasian adults among the donors, and all lived in Nashville, Tennessee. What was sequenced was naive CD4+ T cells sorted from blood. The subset here: CD45RA+ positively selected. The chain couples TRBV10-3 to TRBJ1-6; D possibly corresponds to TRBD1 (6 bases). The clonotype was recovered from a man younger than 35 in good health. The CDR3 DNA is TGTGCCATCAGGGCCCGGGACACCGATAATTCACCCCTCCACTTT. It encodes CAIRARDTDNSPLHF.